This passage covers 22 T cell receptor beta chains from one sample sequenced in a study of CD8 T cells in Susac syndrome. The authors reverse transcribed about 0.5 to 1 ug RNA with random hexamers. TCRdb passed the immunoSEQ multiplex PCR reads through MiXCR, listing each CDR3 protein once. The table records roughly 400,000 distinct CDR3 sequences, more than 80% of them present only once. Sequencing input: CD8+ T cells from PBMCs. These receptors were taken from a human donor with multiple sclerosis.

The CDR3 region has the DNA TGTGCCAGCAGCGAAACAGGGTACTATGGCTACACCTTC. Translation: CASSETGYYGYTF. This chain joins TRBV6-1 and TRBJ1-2; TRBD1 is a possible D gene (6 bases). V dropped 6 bases and J dropped 3 bases, with 11 bases sitting between them. The germline CDR1 and CDR2 sequences are MNHNS and SASEGT. The CDR3 contains 13 residues.

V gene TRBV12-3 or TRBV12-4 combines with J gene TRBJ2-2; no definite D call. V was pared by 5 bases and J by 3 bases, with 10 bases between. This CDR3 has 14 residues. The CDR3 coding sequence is TGTGCCAGCAGTCCCCAGGCCTACACCGGGGAGCTGTTTTTT. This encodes CASSPQAYTGELFF.

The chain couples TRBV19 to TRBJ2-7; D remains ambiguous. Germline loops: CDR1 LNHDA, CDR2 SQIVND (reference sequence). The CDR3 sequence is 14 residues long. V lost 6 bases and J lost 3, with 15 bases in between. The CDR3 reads CASSTQPLNYEQYF. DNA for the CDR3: TGTGCCAGTAGCACCCAACCCCTCAACTACGAGCAGTACTTC.

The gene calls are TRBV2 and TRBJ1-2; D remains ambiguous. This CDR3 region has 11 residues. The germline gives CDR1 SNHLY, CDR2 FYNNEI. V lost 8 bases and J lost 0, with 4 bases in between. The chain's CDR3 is CASVANYGYTF. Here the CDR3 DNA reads TGTGCCAGCGTCGCTAACTATGGCTACACCTTC.

CDR3 nucleotide sequence: TGTGCCAGCAGCCCCTCGAGAGGAGGGACTGAAGCTTTCTTT. This translates into CASSPSRGGTEAFF. The V gene is TRBV13, the J gene TRBJ1-1; D not certain. CDR1 is PRHDT, CDR2 FYEKMQ, per germline (reference sequence). Trimming shortened V by 5 bases and J by 5 bases, and 15 bases separated the two germline ends. CDR3 length equals 14 residues.

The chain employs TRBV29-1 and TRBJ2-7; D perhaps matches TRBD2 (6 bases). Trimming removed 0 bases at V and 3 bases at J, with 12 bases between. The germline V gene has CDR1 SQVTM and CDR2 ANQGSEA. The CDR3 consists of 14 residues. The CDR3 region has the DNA TGCAGCGTTGAAGAACGCGGGATTCTCTACGAGCAGTACTTC. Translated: CSVEERGILYEQYF.

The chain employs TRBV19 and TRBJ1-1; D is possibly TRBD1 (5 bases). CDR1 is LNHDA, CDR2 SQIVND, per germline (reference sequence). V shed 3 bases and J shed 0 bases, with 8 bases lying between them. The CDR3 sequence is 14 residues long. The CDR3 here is CASSMRTMNTEAFF. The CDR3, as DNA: TGTGCCAGTAGTATGAGGACAATGAACACTGAAGCTTTCTTT.

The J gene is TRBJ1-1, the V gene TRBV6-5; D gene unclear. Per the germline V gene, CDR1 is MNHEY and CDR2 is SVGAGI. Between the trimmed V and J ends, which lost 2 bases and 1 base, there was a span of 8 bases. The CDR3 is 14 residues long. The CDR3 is CASSYRGTNTEAFF. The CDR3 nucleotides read TGTGCCAGCAGTTACCGAGGAACGAACACTGAAGCTTTCTTT.

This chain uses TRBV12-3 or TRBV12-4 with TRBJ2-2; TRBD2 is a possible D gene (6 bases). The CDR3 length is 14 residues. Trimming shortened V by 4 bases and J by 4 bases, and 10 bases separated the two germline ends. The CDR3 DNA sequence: TGTGCCAGCAGTTCGACGACTAGCACCGGGGAGCTGTTTTTT. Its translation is CASSSTTSTGELFF.

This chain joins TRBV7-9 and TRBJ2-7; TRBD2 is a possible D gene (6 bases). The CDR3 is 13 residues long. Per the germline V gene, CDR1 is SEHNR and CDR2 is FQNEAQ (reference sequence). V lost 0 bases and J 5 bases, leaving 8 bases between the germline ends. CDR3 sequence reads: CASSLADYNEQYF. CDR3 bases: TGTGCCAGCAGCTTAGCGGACTATAACGAGCAGTACTTC.

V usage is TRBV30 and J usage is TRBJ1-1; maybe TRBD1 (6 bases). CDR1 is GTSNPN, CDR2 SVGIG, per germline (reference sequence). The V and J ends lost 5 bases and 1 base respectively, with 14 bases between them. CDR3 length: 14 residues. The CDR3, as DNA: TGTGCCTGGTTAAACGGACAGCGGAACACTGAAGCTTTCTTT. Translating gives CAWLNGQRNTEAFF.

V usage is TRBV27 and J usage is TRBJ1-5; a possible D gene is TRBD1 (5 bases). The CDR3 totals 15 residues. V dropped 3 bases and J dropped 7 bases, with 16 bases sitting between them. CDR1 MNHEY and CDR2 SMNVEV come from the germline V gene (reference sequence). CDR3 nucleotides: TGTGCCAGCAGTTTCGGGACGCCGCGAGGGCAGCCCCAGCATTTT. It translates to CASSFGTPRGQPQHF.

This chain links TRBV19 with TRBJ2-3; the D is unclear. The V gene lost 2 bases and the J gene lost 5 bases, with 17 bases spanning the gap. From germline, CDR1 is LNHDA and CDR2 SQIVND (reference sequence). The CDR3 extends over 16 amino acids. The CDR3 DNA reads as TGTGCCAGTAGTATACGACCCTGGACGGATCAAGATACGCAGTATTTT. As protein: CASSIRPWTDQDTQYF.

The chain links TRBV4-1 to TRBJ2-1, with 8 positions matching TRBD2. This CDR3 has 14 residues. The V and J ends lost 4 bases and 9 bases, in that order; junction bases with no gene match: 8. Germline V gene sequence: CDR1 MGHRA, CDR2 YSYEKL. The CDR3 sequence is CASSPPGRAGEQFF. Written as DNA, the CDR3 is TGCGCCAGCAGCCCCCCCGGGAGGGCAGGTGAGCAGTTCTTC.

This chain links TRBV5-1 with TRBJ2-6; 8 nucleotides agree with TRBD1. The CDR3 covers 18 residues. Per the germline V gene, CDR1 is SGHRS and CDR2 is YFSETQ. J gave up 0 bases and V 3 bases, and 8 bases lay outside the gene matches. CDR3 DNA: TGCGCCAGCAGCTCTGGGTGGACAGGGAGCTCTGGGGCCAACGTCCTGACTTTC. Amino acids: CASSSGWTGSSGANVLTF.

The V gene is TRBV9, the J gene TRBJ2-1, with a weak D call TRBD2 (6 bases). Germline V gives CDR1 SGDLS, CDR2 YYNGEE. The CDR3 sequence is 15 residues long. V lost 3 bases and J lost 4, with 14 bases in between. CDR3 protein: CASSGGGDPYNEQFF. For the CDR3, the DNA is TGTGCCAGCAGCGGGGGAGGAGATCCTTACAATGAGCAGTTCTTC.

CDR3 nucleotide sequence: TGTGCCGTCGGCGCCCGGGACAAGGATTACTCTGGGGCCAACGTCCTGACTTTC. As protein: CAVGARDKDYSGANVLTF. The chain couples TRBV30 to TRBJ2-6; weak D call: TRBD1 (6 bases). The CDR3 is 18 residues long. Germline loops: CDR1 GTSNPN, CDR2 SVGIG (reference sequence). Trimming shortened V by 8 bases and J by 0 bases, and 23 bases separated the two germline ends.

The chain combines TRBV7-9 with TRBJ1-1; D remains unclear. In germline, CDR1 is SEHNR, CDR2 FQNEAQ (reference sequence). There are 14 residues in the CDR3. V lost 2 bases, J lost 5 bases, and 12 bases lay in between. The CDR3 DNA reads TGTGCCAGCAGCTTATTTGACGGTGGGACTGAAGCTTTCTTT. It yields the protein CASSLFDGGTEAFF. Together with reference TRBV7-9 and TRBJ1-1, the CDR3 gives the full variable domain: DTGVSQNPRHKITKRGQNVTFRCDPISEHNRLYWYRQTLGQGPEFLTYFQNEAQLEKSRLLSDRFSAERPKGSFSTLEIQRTEQGDSAMYLCASSLFDGGTEAFFGQGTRLTVV.

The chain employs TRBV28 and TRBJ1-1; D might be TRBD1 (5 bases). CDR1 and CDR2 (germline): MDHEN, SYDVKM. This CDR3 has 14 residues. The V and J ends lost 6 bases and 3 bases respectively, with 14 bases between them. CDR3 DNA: TGTGCCAGCAGCCAAGTAGAAGGGGACACTGAAGCTTTCTTT. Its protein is CASSQVEGDTEAFF.

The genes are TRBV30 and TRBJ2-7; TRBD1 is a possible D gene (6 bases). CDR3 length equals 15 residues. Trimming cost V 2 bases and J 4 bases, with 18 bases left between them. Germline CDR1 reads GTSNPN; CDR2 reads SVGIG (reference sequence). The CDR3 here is CAWSSPAGEKYEQYF. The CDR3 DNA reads TGTGCCTGGAGTTCCCCGGCAGGGGAGAAATACGAGCAGTACTTC. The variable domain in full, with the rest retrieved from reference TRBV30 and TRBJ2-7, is SQTIHQWPATLVQPVGSPLSLECTVEGTSNPNLYWYRQAAGRGLQLLFYSVGIGQISSEVPQNLSASRPQDRQFILSSKKLLLSDSGFYLCAWSSPAGEKYEQYFGPGTRLTVT.

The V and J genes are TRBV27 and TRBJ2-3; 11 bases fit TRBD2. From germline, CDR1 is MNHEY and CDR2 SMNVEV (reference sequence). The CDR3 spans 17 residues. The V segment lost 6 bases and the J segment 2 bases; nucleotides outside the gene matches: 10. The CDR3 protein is CASSSIAGGPLTDTQYF. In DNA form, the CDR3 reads TGTGCCAGCAGCTCAATAGCGGGAGGGCCCCTCACAGATACGCAGTATTTT.

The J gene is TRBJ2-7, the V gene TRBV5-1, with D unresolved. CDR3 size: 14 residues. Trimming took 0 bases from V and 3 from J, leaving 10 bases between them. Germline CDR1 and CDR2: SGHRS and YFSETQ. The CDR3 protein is CASSLGISGYEQYF. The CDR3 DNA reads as TGCGCCAGCAGCTTGGGCATTTCAGGCTACGAGCAGTACTTC.